This T cell receptor beta chain was sequenced during a study of blood T cells in healthy people across ages. Of note for this clonotype: As yet, its antigen is unknown.

Isolated per sample were at least 6 million PBMCs. V was pared by 3 bases and J by 2 bases, with 13 bases between. This CDR3 contains 14 residues. Germline V gives CDR1 DFQATT, CDR2 SNEGSKA (reference sequence). The study's findings and limits: Whereas aged donors had fewer naive CD4+ cells, long-lived donors had more of them and higher diversity. Roughly linear declines in TCR beta diversity per million T cells occurred with age.

With a J-beta primer mix and a sample-barcoded 5' primer, a second PCR ran about 7 to 11 cycles. Via MiXCR, TCRdb re-called the 5' RACE reads, giving one row per CDR3 protein. The sample contains 850,000 to 1,000,000 distinct CDR3 sequences, around 46% of which appear only once. The sequence came from a man aged 30-40 years in good health. The V and J genes are TRBV20-1 and TRBJ1-2; the D gene is possibly TRBD1 (6 bases). Sequencing was done on a sample of blood. The CDR3 region has the DNA TGCAGTGCTAGGAGACAGGCAATGAACTATGGCTACACCTTC. Amino acid sequence: CSARRQAMNYGYTF.